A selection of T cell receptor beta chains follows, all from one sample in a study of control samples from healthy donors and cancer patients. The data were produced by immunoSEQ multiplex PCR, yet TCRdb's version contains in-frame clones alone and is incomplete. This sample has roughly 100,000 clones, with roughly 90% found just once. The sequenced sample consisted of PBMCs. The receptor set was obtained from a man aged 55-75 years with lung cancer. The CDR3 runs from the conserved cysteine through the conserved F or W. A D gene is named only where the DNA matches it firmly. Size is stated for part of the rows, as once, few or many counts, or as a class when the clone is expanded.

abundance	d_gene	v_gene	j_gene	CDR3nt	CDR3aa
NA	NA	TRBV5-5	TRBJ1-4	TGTGCCAGCGGGCGATCTAATGAAAAACTGTTTTTT	CASGRSNEKLFF
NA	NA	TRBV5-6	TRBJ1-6	TGTGCCAGCAGCGGACCGTGGGGGGGGCAACCCCTCCACTTT	CASSGPWGGQPLHF
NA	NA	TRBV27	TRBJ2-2	TGTGCCAGCAGTTTTTTGCAGTACACCGGGGAGCTGTTTTTT	CASSFLQYTGELFF
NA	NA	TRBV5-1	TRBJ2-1	TGCGCCAGCAGTTCCCAAGGGGGCTCCTACAATGAGCAGTTCTTC	CASSSQGGSYNEQFF
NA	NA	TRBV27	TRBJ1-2	TGTGCCAGCAGTTCCCTGGGGGCCGGAAACTATGGCTACACCTTC	CASSSLGAGNYGYTF
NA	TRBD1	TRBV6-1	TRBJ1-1	TGTGCCAGCAGTCCCCGGGACAGTTCTGAAGCTTTCTTT	CASSPRDSSEAFF
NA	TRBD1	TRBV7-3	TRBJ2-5	TGTGCCAGCAGCCCGGGGACAGCCCAAGAGACCCAGTACTTC	CASSPGTAQETQYF
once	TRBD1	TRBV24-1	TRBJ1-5	TGTGCCACAGGGCAGGGGGTAGACCAGCCCCAGCATTTT	CATGQGVDQPQHF
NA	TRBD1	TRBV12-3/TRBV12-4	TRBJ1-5	TGTGCCAGCACCGGACAGGGTTCTGGGCCCCAGCATTTT	CASTGQGSGPQHF
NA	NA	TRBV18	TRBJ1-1	TGTGCCAGCTCACCACCCACGGGGGCTCCTGAAGCTTTCTTT	CASSPPTGAPEAFF
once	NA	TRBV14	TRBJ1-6	TGTGCCAGCAGCCGAAGCATTAGGGGCTCACCCCTCCACTTT	CASSRSIRGSPLHF
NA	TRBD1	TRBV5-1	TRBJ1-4	TGCGCCAGCAGCATGACAGGGGCGTTCAATGAAAAACTGTTTTTT	CASSMTGAFNEKLFF
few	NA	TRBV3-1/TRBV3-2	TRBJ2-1	TGTGCCAGCAGCCCCCCCGGGGGGCGTAGTGAGCAGTTCTTC	CASSPPGGRSEQFF
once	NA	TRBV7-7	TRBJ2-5	TGTGCCAGCAGCTTAGAGCCCAGCCAAGAGACCCAGTACTTC	CASSLEPSQETQYF
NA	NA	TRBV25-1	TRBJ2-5	TGTGCCAGCAGCGAGGGAAGGATAGTTATAGAGACCCAGTACTTC	CASSEGRIVIETQYF
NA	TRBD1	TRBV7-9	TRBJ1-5	TGTGCCAGCAGCCGAGGACAGGGGACAGATAGCAATCAGCCCCAGCATTTT	CASSRGQGTDSNQPQHF
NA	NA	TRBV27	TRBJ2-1	TGTGCCAGCAGTTTGTATGAGGGCAATGAGCAGTTCTTC	CASSLYEGNEQFF
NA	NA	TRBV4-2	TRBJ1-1	TGTGCCAGCAGCCAAGATGGAGGGATGAACACTGAAGCTTTCTTT	CASSQDGGMNTEAFF
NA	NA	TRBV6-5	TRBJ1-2	TGTGCCAGCAGTTCGGACTTTCGGAACTATGGCTACACCTTC	CASSSDFRNYGYTF
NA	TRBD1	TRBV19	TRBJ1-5	TGTGCCAGTAGGTCCGGGACAGGGGCCGTAGGGTATCAGCCCCAGCATTTT	CASRSGTGAVGYQPQHF
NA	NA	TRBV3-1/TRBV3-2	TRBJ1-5	TGTGCCAGCAGCCAAGGAGGGCAGGGAAATCAGCCCCAGCATTTT	CASSQGGQGNQPQHF
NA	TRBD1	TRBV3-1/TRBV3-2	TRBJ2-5	TGTGCCAGCAGCCTCAACAGGGGATCCGAGACCCAGTACTTC	CASSLNRGSETQYF
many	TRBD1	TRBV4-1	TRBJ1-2	TGCGCCAGCAGCCAAGAGGGACAGATTCTAGGCTACACCTTC	CASSQEGQILGYTF
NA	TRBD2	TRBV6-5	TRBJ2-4	TGTGCCAGCAAGGCGGGGGGGGTTAACATTCAGTACTTC	CASKAGGVNIQYF
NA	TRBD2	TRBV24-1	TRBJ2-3	TGTGCCACCAGTGACGTCCTGGGGCGGGGGGGCCTTGAGACAGATACGCAGTATTTT	CATSDVLGRGGLETDTQYF
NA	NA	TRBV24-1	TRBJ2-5	TGTGCCACCAGTGACCCCGGGAAGGAGACCCAGTACTTC	CATSDPGKETQYF
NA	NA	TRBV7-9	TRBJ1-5	TGTGCCAGCAGCCTAGGGGGGCTCGGTCAGCCCCAGCATTTT	CASSLGGLGQPQHF
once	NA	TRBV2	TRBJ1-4	TGTGCCAGCAGTGACGACACGCCCGCAACTAATGAAAAACTGTTTTTT	CASSDDTPATNEKLFF
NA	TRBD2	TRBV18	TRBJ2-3	TGTGCCAGCTCTCCACCGGGGGGTTACACAGATACGCAGTATTTT	CASSPPGGYTDTQYF
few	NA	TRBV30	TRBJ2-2	TGTGCCACCTTATCCGGGGAGCTGTTTTTT	CATLSGELFF
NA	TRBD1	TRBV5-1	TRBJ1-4	TGCGCCAGCAATACAGGGGGAGTGAATGAAAAACTGTTTTTT	CASNTGGVNEKLFF
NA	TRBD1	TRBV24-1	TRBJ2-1	TGTGCCACCAGTGATTCTGGGACAGGGTCGGATCATGAGCAGTTCTTC	CATSDSGTGSDHEQFF
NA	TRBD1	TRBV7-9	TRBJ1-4	TGTGCCAGCAGCCTTCAGGGGGTCAGGGAAAAACTGTTTTTT	CASSLQGVREKLFF
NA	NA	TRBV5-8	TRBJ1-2	TGTGCCAGCAGCTCTACCCAGGGGCAACCTTATGGCTACACCTTC	CASSSTQGQPYGYTF
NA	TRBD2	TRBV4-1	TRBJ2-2	TGCGCCAGCAGCCAAATCGGGGAGGGGACCGGGGAGCTGTTTTTT	CASSQIGEGTGELFF
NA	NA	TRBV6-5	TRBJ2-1	TGTGCCAGCAGCCTCTTGGGGCCCCCGGGGAATGAGCAGTTCTTC	CASSLLGPPGNEQFF
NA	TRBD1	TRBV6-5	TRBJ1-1	TGTGCCAGCAGTACCGGGACAGGGGGGACTGAAGCTTTCTTT	CASSTGTGGTEAFF
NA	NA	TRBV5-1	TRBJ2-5	TGCGCCAGCAGCTTAGCAACAGGAAGAGAGACCCAGTACTTC	CASSLATGRETQYF
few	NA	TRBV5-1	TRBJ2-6	TGCGCCAGCAGCTTGGGCTCTGGGGCCAACGTCCTGACTTTC	CASSLGSGANVLTF
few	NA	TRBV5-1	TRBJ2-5	TGCGCCAGCAGCTTGATGACAGGAGTTCAAGAGACCCAGTACTTC	CASSLMTGVQETQYF
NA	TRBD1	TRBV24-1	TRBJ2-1	TGTGCCACCAGTGACCCTCCGGGACAGGGATACAATGAGCAGTTCTTC	CATSDPPGQGYNEQFF
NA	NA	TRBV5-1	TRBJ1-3	TGCGCCAGCAGCTTGGGGCCGGACTCTGGAAACACCATATATTTT	CASSLGPDSGNTIYF
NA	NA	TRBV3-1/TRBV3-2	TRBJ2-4	TGTGCCAGCAGCCAATGGGTGAGGCCGGGCGAAAGGGAAAACATTCAGTACTTC	CASSQWVRPGERENIQYF
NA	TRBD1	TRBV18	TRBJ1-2	TGTGCCAGCTCAGAAGACAGGGGTGGCTACACCTTC	CASSEDRGGYTF
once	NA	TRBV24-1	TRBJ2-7	TGTGCCACCAACGGAAGACCGATACAGGGTACGTCCTACGAGCAGTACTTC	CATNGRPIQGTSYEQYF
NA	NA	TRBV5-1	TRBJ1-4	TGCGCCAGCAGCTTGGCCGCAGGGGCTGAGGAAAAACTGTTTTTT	CASSLAAGAEEKLFF
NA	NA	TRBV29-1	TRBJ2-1	TGCAGCGTTGAAAGGAGGCCAGCTGATACACTTACAATGTCTTACAATGAGCAGTTCTTC	CSVERRPADTLTMSYNEQFF
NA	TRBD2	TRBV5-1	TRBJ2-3	TGCGCCAGCAGCTTGGCCGAGTCTAGCGGTCCCCCAGATACGCAGTATTTT	CASSLAESSGPPDTQYF
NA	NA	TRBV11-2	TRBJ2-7	TGTGCCAGCAGCCAGACAGACTACGAGCAGTACTTC	CASSQTDYEQYF
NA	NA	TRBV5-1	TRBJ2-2	TGCGCCAGCAGCTTGACAGTCGTGAACACCGGGGAGCTGTTTTTT	CASSLTVVNTGELFF
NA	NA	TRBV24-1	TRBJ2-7	TGTGCCACCAGTGATTCGGACGGGTACGAGCAGTACTTC	CATSDSDGYEQYF
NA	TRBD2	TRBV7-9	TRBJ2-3	TGTGCCAGCAGCTCACAAACTAGCGGATGGACAGATACGCAGTATTTT	CASSSQTSGWTDTQYF
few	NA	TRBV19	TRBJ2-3	TGTGCCAGTAGTCAGGCCGGGGCCGGCACAGATACGCAGTATTTT	CASSQAGAGTDTQYF
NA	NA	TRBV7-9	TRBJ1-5	TGTGCCAGCAGCTTTACGGGATCTAGCAATCAGCCCCAGCATTTT	CASSFTGSSNQPQHF
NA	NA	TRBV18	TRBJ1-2	TGTGCCAGCTCACCCGGACGGCTTAACTATGGCTACACCTTC	CASSPGRLNYGYTF